This T cell receptor (beta chain) was obtained from a study of cytomegalovirus exposure and HLA in healthy donors. Overall study results and limits: Investigators reported some 150 TCR beta chains as tied to cytomegalovirus.

The PCR had 60 Vbeta and 13 Jbeta primers. Assay used: immunoSEQ multiplex PCR; TCRdb lists only in-frame clones, some missing. The data contain about 160,000 clones, 78% of them singletons. Notes on this clone: Antigen specificity is unknown.

CDR3 size: 16 residues. Trimming removed 0 bases from V and 7 bases from J; junction bases left unmatched: 5. Germline V gene sequence: CDR1 SGDLS, CDR2 YYNGEE. The material sequenced was PBMCs. This TCR came from a woman aged 40 to 50 in good health and CMV-seronegative. This chain uses TRBV9 with TRBJ1-6; TRBD1 aligns across 9 bases. CDR3 sequence reads: CASSVEGQGNNSPLHF. The CDR3 DNA follows: TGTGCCAGCAGCGTAGAGGGACAGGGCAACAATTCACCCCTCCACTTT.